Included here is one T cell receptor beta chain sequence, with context. A second 7 to 11 cycle PCR used barcoded and J-beta primers. Each TCR beta cDNA got a 12-nucleotide random molecular identifier. Per sample, CDR3-containing paired-end reads numbered at least 2.5 million. TCRdb re-analysed the 5' RACE reads in MiXCR, keeping a single row per CDR3 protein. The table records around 850,000 distinct CDR3 sequences, 30% to 45% of them present only once. For every donor, a draw yielded 9.5 to 10 milliliters of peripheral blood. Samples each yielded at least 5.5 micrograms of total RNA. The sample comes from a study of blood T cells in healthy people across ages. Germline V gene sequence: CDR1 SEHNR, CDR2 FQNEAQ (reference sequence). V lost 4 bases, J lost 0 bases, and 15 bases lay in between. CDR3 length equals 17 residues.

This TCR derives from a man between 18 and 29 years old in good health. Sequences were obtained from blood. V and J are TRBV7-9 and TRBJ1-4, with D possibly TRBD1 on 5 matching bases. CDR3: CASSSREWGATNEKLFF. For the CDR3, the DNA is TGTGCCAGCAGCTCCAGGGAATGGGGAGCAACTAATGAAAAACTGTTTTTT.